This passage covers 27 T cell receptor beta chains from one sample sequenced in a study of T cell repertoires in cytomegalovirus infection. TCRdb itself ran the reads through MiXCR, one entry per CDR3 protein. Of roughly 320,000 distinct CDR3 sequences listed, around 10% were seen once; the top ten hold around 2.4%. The sample consisted of PBMCs. These receptors originate from a human donor in good health (CMV status not recorded). Some clones in this sample may be carry-over from other donors' samples.

This clonotype was found a few times. This rearrangement joins TRBV5-1 to TRBJ2-1; D ambiguous. Germline CDR1 and CDR2: SGHRS and YFSETQ. The V end lost 4 bases, the J end lost 1 base, and 9 bases lay between the germline ends. The CDR3 contains 14 residues. Here the CDR3 reads CASSVQESYNEQFF. In DNA form, the CDR3 reads TGCGCCAGCAGCGTTCAAGAGTCCTACAATGAGCAGTTCTTC.

There are many counts of this clonotype. The chain employs TRBV28 and TRBJ2-7; D not certain. Germline assignment: CDR1 MDHEN and CDR2 SYDVKM. With 6 bases removed from V and 0 bases from J, the gap between germline ends came to 12 bases. The CDR3 runs 14 residues. DNA of the CDR3: TGTGCCAGCAGCTCACCGACGAGCTCCTACGAGCAGTACGTC. It specifies CASSSPTSSYEQYV.

The J gene is TRBJ1-1, the V gene TRBV25-1; D is undetermined. Germline values: CDR1 MGHDK, CDR2 SYGVNS. V lost 3 bases and J 8 bases, leaving 10 bases between the germline ends. This CDR3 comprises 12 residues. CDR3 in amino acids: CASSDHFREAFF. The CDR3 nucleotides are TGTGCCAGCAGTGACCATTTCAGGGAAGCTTTCTTT.

Ten or more counts support this clonotype. V usage is TRBV15 and J usage is TRBJ2-7; D is ambiguous. Trimming cost V 3 bases and J 6 bases, with 12 bases left between them. The CDR3 loop spans 13 amino acids. Germline V gene data show CDR1 as LNHNV and CDR2 as YYDKDF (reference sequence). Here the CDR3 reads CATSRELLGEQYV. The DNA for the CDR3 is TGTGCCACCAGCAGGGAGCTTTTAGGCGAGCAGTACGTC.

This clonotype was seen ten or more times. V gene TRBV7-3 combines with J gene TRBJ1-1, with 7 positions matching TRBD1. CDR3 size: 12 residues. V shed 5 bases, J shed 8 bases, and the junction held 5 bases outside the gene matches. From germline, CDR1 is SGHTA and CDR2 FQGTGA. The CDR3 sequence is CASSHRGSEAFF. CDR3 bases: TGTGCCAGCAGCCACAGGGGATCCGAAGCTTTCTTT.

This rearrangement joins TRBV2 to TRBJ1-1; no clear D. The CDR3 covers 12 residues. The germline CDR1 and CDR2 sequences are SNHLY and FYNNEI. With 6 bases removed from V and 4 bases from J, the gap between germline ends came to 9 bases. The CDR3 is CASRGDTTEAFF. CDR3 sequence (DNA): TGTGCCAGCAGGGGAGACACCACTGAAGCTTTCTTT.

To note about this clonotype: A much larger clone lies one base from this, so it may be a read error. The chain carries TRBV3-1 and TRBJ1-2, with D tentatively TRBD1 (6 bases). The CDR3 consists of 15 residues. V was pared by 4 bases and J by 7 bases, with 19 bases between. Looked up from germline, CDR1 is LGHDT and CDR2 is YNNKEL (reference sequence). CDR3 bases: TGTGCCAGCAGCCCCAGGACGGTTCAAGGGGGTGGCTACACCTTC. Residues: CASSPRTVQGGGYTF.

This clonotype was seen only a few times. This chain joins TRBV14 and TRBJ1-2; TRBD1 is a possible D gene (6 bases). Trimming removed 5 bases from V and 6 bases from J, with 10 bases in between. The germline CDR1 and CDR2 sequences are SGHDN and FVKESK. The CDR3 totals 12 residues. The CDR3, as DNA: TGTGCCAGCAGCACAGGGAAACATGGCTACACCTTC. As protein: CASSTGKHGYTF.

This clonotype was counted many times. The rearrangement links TRBV28 to TRBJ2-3; D is possibly TRBD2 (6 bases). The CDR3 runs to 17 residues. Germline-derived CDR1 and CDR2 are MDHEN and SYDVKM. V was cut by 5 bases and J by 2 bases, with 20 bases left in between. CDR3: CASSVVERLVDTDTQYF. CDR3 sequence (DNA): TGTGCCAGCAGTGTCGTGGAAAGACTAGTCGACACAGATACGCAGTATTTT.

Many counts were recorded for this clonotype. One junction end disagrees with the germline gene, perhaps due to a read error. The chain employs TRBV6-1 and TRBJ2-1, with 12 bases fitting TRBD1. The CDR3 length is 15 residues. Germline V gene sequence: CDR1 MNHNS, CDR2 SASEGT. In DNA, the CDR3 is TGTGCCAGCACCCCGCTAGCGGGACAGGGGGCGAGTGGAGGCTTC. Its translation is CASTPLAGQGASGGF.

Many counts were recorded for this clonotype. The chain carries TRBV29-1 and TRBJ2-1; D unresolved. The CDR3 runs 12 residues. Germline assignment: CDR1 SQVTM and CDR2 ANQGSEA. The V end was cut by 3 bases, the J end by 5 bases, with 8 bases between. This chain's CDR3 is CSVDSQNNEQFF. The CDR3, as DNA: TGCAGCGTTGATAGCCAGAACAATGAGCAGTTCTTC.

This clonotype was seen only a few times. The chain is built from TRBV20-1 and TRBJ2-5, with 9 bases fitting TRBD2. The V segment lost 7 bases and the J segment 5 bases; nucleotides outside the gene matches: 14. Looked up from germline, CDR1 is DFQATT and CDR2 is SNEGSKA (reference sequence). The CDR3 is made up of 15 amino acids. As DNA, the CDR3 is TGCAGTGTTAGGGGGGGGCTAGCGGGAAAGGAGACCCAGTACTTC. Amino acid sequence: CSVRGGLAGKETQYF.

This clonotype was observed many times. V and J are TRBV3-1 and TRBJ2-6, with D uncertain. The CDR3 loop spans 15 amino acids. The V gene lost 0 bases and the J gene lost 0 bases, with 3 bases spanning the gap. Germline CDR1 and CDR2: LGHDT and YNNKEL (reference sequence). CDR3 region: CASSQEVSGANVLTF. As DNA, the CDR3 is TGTGCCAGCAGCCAAGAGGTCTCTGGGGCCAACGTCCTGACTTTC.

This rearrangement joins TRBV4-3 to TRBJ1-2, with D possibly TRBD1 on 5 matching bases. V was trimmed by 0 bases and J by 3 bases, leaving 14 bases between them. The CDR3 spans 16 residues. CDR1 and CDR2 from the germline V gene are LGHNA and YSLEER. The CDR3 DNA is TGCGCCAGCAGCCAAGATGCAGGGCAGTCTTACTATGGCTACACCTTC. It yields the protein CASSQDAGQSYYGYTF.

In its sample, this clonotype was seen a few times. The chain uses TRBV7-2 and TRBJ1-2; D is undetermined. The germline V gene has CDR1 SGHTA and CDR2 FQGNSA. V lost 4 bases to trimming and J lost 4 bases, with 10 bases between them. The CDR3 spans 13 residues. The CDR3 spells CASSSTDVYGYTF. CDR3 DNA sequence: TGTGCCAGCAGCTCGACGGATGTCTATGGCTACACCTTC.

CDR3 in amino acids: CASSSYRGLNTEAFF. The CDR3 nucleotides are TGTGCCAGCAGCTCCTACAGGGGATTGAACACTGAAGCTTTCTTT. V is TRBV13 and J is TRBJ1-1, with 7 bases matching TRBD1. The CDR3 covers 15 residues. V trimming: 4 bases; J trimming: 0 bases; junction bases outside the gene matches: 5. The germline gives CDR1 PRHDT, CDR2 FYEKMQ (reference sequence). Together with reference TRBV13 and TRBJ1-1, the CDR3 gives the full variable domain: AAGVIQSPRHLIKEKRETATLKCYPIPRHDTVYWYQQGPGQDPQFLISFYEKMQSDKGSIPDRFSAQQFSDYHSELNMSSLELGDSALYFCASSSYRGLNTEAFFGQGTRLTVV.

This clonotype was picked up many times. V usage is TRBV4-2 and J usage is TRBJ2-7, with a possible D match to TRBD1 (6 bases). Germline CDR1 LGHNA, CDR2 YNFKEQ. The CDR3 extends over 15 amino acids. The V end lost 0 bases, the J end lost 3 bases, and 12 bases lay between the germline ends. The CDR3 protein is CASSQERQGSYEQYF. Written as DNA, the CDR3 is TGTGCCAGCAGCCAAGAGAGGCAGGGGAGCTACGAGCAGTACTTC.

The J gene is TRBJ2-3, the V gene TRBV20-1; 13 bases are a match to TRBD2. This CDR3 has 19 amino acids. With V trimmed by 4 bases and J by 1 base, 14 bases remained unmatched. In germline, CDR1 is DFQATT, CDR2 SNEGSKA (reference sequence). CDR3 bases: TGCAGTGCTAAACTAGACCCCTTACTAGCGGGGGGGGGCACAGATACGCAGTATTTT. Its protein product is CSAKLDPLLAGGGTDTQYF.

This clonotype has at least ten counts. Written as DNA, the CDR3 is TGTGCCAGTCTTCGACAAAACACCGGGGAGCTGTTTTTT. Its protein product is CASLRQNTGELFF. The V and J genes are TRBV19 and TRBJ2-2; D gene ambiguous. This CDR3 contains 13 residues. Germline loops: CDR1 LNHDA, CDR2 SQIVND (reference sequence). V shed 8 bases and J shed 2 bases, with 9 bases lying between them.

This clonotype was seen a handful of times. CDR3 region: CRVSGTSGGPHRSSYEQYV. CDR3 nucleotides: TGCAGGGTGAGCGGGACTAGCGGGGGTCCCCATAGGAGCTCCTACGAGCAGTACGTC. The rearrangement links TRBV20-1 to TRBJ2-7; 14 nucleotides align to TRBD2. The V gene's germline CDR1 is DFQATT and CDR2 SNEGSKA (reference sequence). The CDR3 is made up of 19 amino acids.

This clonotype was recorded at least ten times. The V call is TRBV5-1, the J call TRBJ1-2; 8 bases align to TRBD1. Germline assignment: CDR1 SGHRS and CDR2 YFSETQ. Losses at the gene ends were 3 bases for V and 7 bases for J; bases not matched to a gene: 5. This CDR3 has 13 amino acids. The CDR3 spells CASSSTGVFGYTF. As DNA, the CDR3 is TGCGCCAGCAGCTCGACAGGGGTGTTTGGCTACACCTTC.

This clonotype was observed many times. CDR3 nucleotides: TGTGCCAGCAGTCGAATCCCGCAGGGAATGAACACTGAAGCTTTCTTT. Translated, it gives CASSRIPQGMNTEAFF. The rearrangement links TRBV12-3 or TRBV12-4 to TRBJ1-1; D perhaps matches TRBD1 (5 bases). This CDR3 is built from 16 residues. The V and J ends lost 5 bases and 0 bases respectively, with 16 bases between them.

This rearrangement joins TRBV2 to TRBJ2-6; 7 bases are a match to TRBD2. Germline CDR1 reads SNHLY; CDR2 reads FYNNEI. Unmatched junction bases numbered 5, after V lost 7 bases and J lost 2 bases. This CDR3 has 15 amino acids. DNA of the CDR3: TGTGCCAGCACCGGGGGGAGGCCTGGGGCCAACGTCCTGACTTTC. Its protein product is CASTGGRPGANVLTF.

This clonotype has a handful of counts. CDR3 sequence (DNA): TGCAGTGCTCAACCCAACACGGATCTCTATGGCTACACCTTC. Its translation is CSAQPNTDLYGYTF. V and J are TRBV20-1 and TRBJ1-2; D unresolved. Germline V gene data show CDR1 as DFQATT and CDR2 as SNEGSKA (reference sequence). V lost 5 bases to trimming and J lost 4 bases, with 17 bases between them. The CDR3 runs to 14 residues.

This clonotype appeared many times. The chain recombines TRBV28 with TRBJ1-5; unclear D gene. Trimming pared 7 bases from V and 8 bases from J, leaving 6 bases between. Per germline, CDR1 MDHEN and CDR2 SYDVKM. This CDR3 region has 10 residues. In DNA, the CDR3 is TGTGCCAGCAACTGGAAGCCCCAGCATTTT. Its protein is CASNWKPQHF.

This clonotype was picked up a small number of times. The chain uses TRBV19 and TRBJ1-2; D ambiguous. The germline CDR1 and CDR2 sequences are LNHDA and SQIVND (reference sequence). Trimming left V 5 bases short and J 4 bases short, with 14 bases between. The CDR3 totals 14 residues. The CDR3 is CASSPIGSSYGYTF. DNA for the CDR3: TGTGCCAGTAGTCCCATCGGCAGCTCCTATGGCTACACCTTC.

The sample holds many counts of this clonotype. The rearrangement joins TRBV20-1 to TRBJ2-3; 7 bases line up with TRBD1. Per germline, CDR1 DFQATT and CDR2 SNEGSKA (reference sequence). V gave up 6 bases and J gave up 1 base; unmatched junction bases: 7. The CDR3 has 14 residues. The CDR3 DNA sequence: TGCAGTGCCACGGACAGGAAGGGCACAGATACGCAGTATTTT. This codes for CSATDRKGTDTQYF.